The entry that follows covers one TCR beta chain sequence. This sample was included in a study of blood T cell repertoires in COVID-19. Looking at the study overall: The United States, Italy and Spain provided the acute and convalescent COVID-19 samples.

The participants were between roughly 18 and 89 years old and came from 20 to 30 US areas. Participants reported their clinical history, and cohort assignment relied on those reports. As originally analysed: Quantification of nucleated cells was approximated via reference gene primer amplification. Profiled with immunoSEQ multiplex PCR; TCRdb holds only in-frame clones, not every one. The V and J calls and the clone size are those of that table, but D and trimming were determined from the DNA. Of under 250,000 clones detected, more than 70% appear once; the ten largest clones hold 3.5% to 4.5%. V dropped 5 bases and J dropped 1; count of bases not matched to a gene: 11. The CDR3 is 17 amino acids. Per germline, CDR1 LNHDA and CDR2 SQIVND (reference sequence).

The receptor comes from a man aged 25 to 40 with acute COVID-19. The rearrangement joins TRBV19 to TRBJ2-1, with 7 nucleotides matching TRBD2. The sample comprised PBMCs or T cells enriched from blood (not recorded which). The CDR3 protein is CASSPRRSGESYNEQFF. CDR3 nucleotide sequence: TGTGCCAGTAGTCCTCGGAGGAGCGGGGAATCCTACAATGAGCAGTTCTTC.